This T cell receptor (beta chain) comes out of a study of spatial heterogeneity in lung cancer. Study-wide results and limits: Expanded alpha and beta TCR counts within tumors tracked tumor mutation counts.

Trimming took 4 bases from V and 5 from J, leaving 12 bases between them. The CDR3 consists of 14 residues. Germline V gene sequence: CDR1 SGHRS, CDR2 YFSETQ. The sample's time point: sample taken at primary tumor resection. Each TCR cDNA molecule carried a unique molecular identifier. Via MiXCR, TCRdb re-called the 5' RACE reads, giving one row per CDR3 protein. Of some 97,000 distinct CDR3 sequences in the sample, around 4.8% were seen once. This clonotype has at least ten counts. What it recognizes is unknown. This specimen consisted of lung tumor tissue, obtained at surgery. The chain recombines TRBV5-1 with TRBJ1-4, with D possibly matching TRBD1 (6 bases). The sequence derives from a male donor with early-stage non-small cell lung cancer. The CDR3 spells CASSLDSRNEKLFF. The CDR3 coding sequence is TGCGCCAGCAGCCTGGACAGCCGGAATGAAAAACTGTTTTTT.